This TCR beta chain was observed in a study of blood T cells in healthy people across ages. This clonotype appeared a few times. CDR3 length equals 20 residues. The V end lost 4 bases, the J end lost 0 bases, and 26 bases lay between the germline ends. Germline V gene lookup returns CDR1 LGHNA and CDR2 YSLEER. PCR was performed a second time for about 7 to 11 cycles using a sample-barcoded 5' primer and a J-beta primer mix. TCRdb re-called the 5' RACE reads with MiXCR, one entry per CDR3 protein. The table lists around 1,800,000 distinct CDR3 sequences, approximately 39% of them singletons. The chain has TRBV4-3 and TRBJ2-3; TRBD1 might be the D (6 bases). Sequenced input: blood. The sequence was collected from a human donor in good health. The CDR3 sequence: CASSLSTGHKFPASTDTQYF. The CDR3 region has the DNA TGCGCCAGCAGCCTAAGCACGGGACATAAGTTTCCCGCTAGCACAGATACGCAGTATTTT.